The rows below give T cell receptor beta chains drawn from one sample of a study of blood T cell repertoires in COVID-19. Assay used: immunoSEQ multiplex PCR; TCRdb lists only in-frame clones, some missing. The table includes about 110,000 clones, around nine tenths detected once. Sequenced: peripheral blood. These receptors originate from a woman between 25 and 40 years old with acute or convalescent COVID-19. Both conserved end residues are part of each CDR3. D genes are given only for firm matches. Clone size is shown for a subset of rows, as once, few, many or a class of expanded clone.

size | D | J | V | DNA | CDR3
. | TRBD1 | TRBJ2-5 | TRBV28 | TGTGCCAGCAGCCCATTGACAGGGATTGAGACCCAGTACTTC | CASSPLTGIETQYF
. | TRBD2 | TRBJ2-5 | TRBV6-2/TRBV6-3 | TGTGCCAGCAGTTACTCTACAGGGACTAGCGGGGGAGAGACCCAGTACTTC | CASSYSTGTSGGETQYF
. | . | TRBJ1-1 | TRBV6-5 | TGTGCCAGCAGTTACTCCGGGGAGGGCACTGAAGCTTTCTTT | CASSYSGEGTEAFF
. | . | TRBJ1-5 | TRBV6-1 | TGTGCCAGCAGTGAGGGGCAGGGCAATCAGCCCCAGCATTTT | CASSEGQGNQPQHF
once | . | TRBJ1-2 | TRBV24-1 | TGTGCCACCAGTGACAATACAGGGACCTATGGCTACACCTTC | CATSDNTGTYGYTF
. | TRBD2 | TRBJ2-3 | TRBV9 | TGTGCCAGCAGCGTGACGGGACTAGCGGGGGCAGATACGCAGTATTTT | CASSVTGLAGADTQYF
. | TRBD1 | TRBJ1-5 | TRBV2 | TGTGCCAGCAAAGGGACAGGGGTAAGTCAGCCCCAGCATTTT | CASKGTGVSQPQHF
. | . | TRBJ1-6 | TRBV6-2/TRBV6-3 | TGTGCCAGCAGTTATCCGGGCAGGGAGGAATATAATTCACCCCTCCACTTT | CASSYPGREEYNSPLHF
. | TRBD1 | TRBJ1-3 | TRBV9 | TGTGCCAGCAGCGCCCAACGGGACAGCATCTCTGGAAACACCATATATTTT | CASSAQRDSISGNTIYF
once | . | TRBJ2-3 | TRBV5-6 | TGTGCCAGCAGCCTCACGGGACTTGCGGATACGCAGTATTTT | CASSLTGLADTQYF
once | TRBD2 | TRBJ2-2 | TRBV9 | TGTGCCAGCACCAGAGGACTAGCGGTCACCGGGGAGCTGTTTTTT | CASTRGLAVTGELFF
. | TRBD1 | TRBJ1-6 | TRBV28 | TGTGCCAGCAGTTTAAATCAGGGACAGAGGTTTTCACCCCTCCACTTT | CASSLNQGQRFSPLHF
. | TRBD1 | TRBJ1-1 | TRBV4-3 | TGCGCCAGCAGCCAAGAACTCTCTCGGGACAGTGAAGCTTTCTTT | CASSQELSRDSEAFF
. | . | TRBJ1-6 | TRBV5-6 | TGTGCCAGCAGCTTGGCCAACGAACAGGGAACCCGGTACGGGCACCTCCACTTT | CASSLANEQGTRYGHLHF
. | TRBD1 | TRBJ1-5 | TRBV28 | TGTGCCAGCAGTGCGGACAGGGCGTATGGCAATCAGCCCCAGCATTTT | CASSADRAYGNQPQHF
. | . | TRBJ2-5 | TRBV4-1 | TGCGCCAGCAGCACACGCAACAGGGGGGGAGAGACCCAGTACTTC | CASSTRNRGGETQYF
. | . | TRBJ1-2 | TRBV27 | TGTGCCAGCAGTTCCGCTCGACAGCATACTAACTATGGCTACACCTTC | CASSSARQHTNYGYTF
. | TRBD1 | TRBJ2-6 | TRBV19 | TGTGCCAGTAGTATTAACAGGGGCACTGGGGCCAACGTCCTGACTTTC | CASSINRGTGANVLTF
. | . | TRBJ1-2 | TRBV27 | TGTGCCAGCACCCACAGGGTCGGCTATGGCTACACCTTC | CASTHRVGYGYTF
. | . | TRBJ1-6 | TRBV27 | TGTGCCAGCAGTAGACAGAATTCACCCCTCCACTTT | CASSRQNSPLHF
. | . | TRBJ2-1 | TRBV10-3 | TGTGCCATCGGGCCATCAGGGCACAATGAGCAGTTCTTC | CAIGPSGHNEQFF
. | . | TRBJ2-7 | TRBV11-3 | TGTGCCAGCACCTCTCCAAGGGCTGGGGGACACACCTACGAGCAGTACTTC | CASTSPRAGGHTYEQYF
few | . | TRBJ1-2 | TRBV15 | TGTGCCACCAGCAGAGAAGAGGGGGACGGCTACACCTTC | CATSREEGDGYTF
. | TRBD1 | TRBJ2-2 | TRBV11-2 | TGTGCCAGCAGCTTCCGGACCGGGACAGCCACCGGGGAGCTGTTTTTT | CASSFRTGTATGELFF
. | . | TRBJ1-6 | TRBV6-5 | TGTGCCAGCGGGGCGGGGAATTCACCCCTCCACTTT | CASGAGNSPLHF
. | . | TRBJ1-1 | TRBV28 | TGTGCCAGCAGCGAGAACAGAAACACTGAAGCTTTCTTT | CASSENRNTEAFF
. | . | TRBJ2-2 | TRBV7-2 | TGTGCCAGCAGCTTAGGTGGCGGGGGCAGAGGCGGGGAGCTGTTTTTT | CASSLGGGGRGGELFF
. | TRBD1 | TRBJ1-4 | TRBV7-9 | TGTGCCAGCAGCTCCTCGACAGGGGGTAACAATGAAAAACTGTTTTTT | CASSSSTGGNNEKLFF
. | TRBD1 | TRBJ1-2 | TRBV19 | TGTGCCCCGGGACAGGGGCTTAACTATGGCTACACCTTC | CAPGQGLNYGYTF
. | . | TRBJ1-3 | TRBV30 | TGTGCCTTCCAGCGTTTGGTAGACTCTGGAAACACCATATATTTT | CAFQRLVDSGNTIYF
once | . | TRBJ2-2 | TRBV7-3 | TGTGCCAGCACCCTATCTCCACCAGGAAAGAACACCGGGGAGCTGTTTTTT | CASTLSPPGKNTGELFF
few | TRBD1 | TRBJ2-5 | TRBV11-2 | TGTGCCAGCAGCGCGCGGACAGGGGGTTCAGAAGAGACCCAGTACTTC | CASSARTGGSEETQYF
once | . | TRBJ2-1 | TRBV5-6 | TGTGCCAGCAGCTTGGGGAGGGGTGATGAGCAGTTCTTC | CASSLGRGDEQFF
. | TRBD2 | TRBJ2-1 | TRBV15 | TGTGCCACAAGGACTAGCGGGGTTTTCGGTGAGCAGTTCTTC | CATRTSGVFGEQFF
. | TRBD1 | TRBJ2-5 | TRBV11-3 | TGTGCCAGCAGGGACAGGGGGCGGCAAGAGACCCAGTACTTC | CASRDRGRQETQYF
. | . | TRBJ1-5 | TRBV7-8 | TGTGCCAGCAGCTTAGGTTCGGGGTGGAATCAGCCCCAGCATTTT | CASSLGSGWNQPQHF
. | . | TRBJ1-5 | TRBV5-5 | TGTGCCAGCAGCTTGGGTGGACGCCTGCAGGGGCCCCAGCATTTT | CASSLGGRLQGPQHF
. | TRBD1 | TRBJ1-3 | TRBV5-6 | TGTGCCAGCAGCTTATCAGGTATGGGACAGAGAAGCTCTGGAAACACCATATATTTT | CASSLSGMGQRSSGNTIYF
. | . | TRBJ1-1 | TRBV6-2/TRBV6-3 | TGTGCCAGCAGCGCAGGGGTTCTCACTGAAGCTTTCTTT | CASSAGVLTEAFF
. | . | TRBJ2-2 | TRBV1 | TGCACCAGCAGCCAAGAGAGGTGGTGTGGCCTCAACACCGGGGAGCTGTTTTTT | CTSSQERWCGLNTGELFF
. | . | TRBJ1-2 | TRBV28 | TGTGCCAGCAGTTTATTCCAGGGATCAGATGGCTACACCTTC | CASSLFQGSDGYTF
once | TRBD1 | TRBJ2-3 | TRBV7-3 | TGTGCCAGTACTCGGATCAGGGGGGATACGCAGTATTTT | CASTRIRGDTQYF
. | TRBD1 | TRBJ1-2 | TRBV10-3 | TGTGCCATCAGTGAGGGACAGGGGGCGGGCTATGGCTACACCTTC | CAISEGQGAGYGYTF
. | . | TRBJ1-2 | TRBV5-6 | TGTGCCAGCAGCCGCGGGAGGCAGGGCTACACCTTC | CASSRGRQGYTF
. | . | TRBJ2-1 | TRBV19 | TGTGCCAGTAGTTCTAACAGAGCCACCTACAATGAGCAGTTCTTC | CASSSNRATYNEQFF
. | . | TRBJ1-5 | TRBV18 | TGTGCCAGCTCCCCTGGGGGCGGTCGTGATCAGCCCCAGCATTTT | CASSPGGGRDQPQHF
. | . | TRBJ1-1 | TRBV6-5 | TGTGCCTCAAGCAGAGGACAGAGATCCACTGAAGCTTTCTTT | CASSRGQRSTEAFF
. | TRBD1 | TRBJ1-6 | TRBV27 | TGTGCCAGCAGTCGGGGGACAGGGAATAATTCACCCCTCCACTTT | CASSRGTGNNSPLHF
. | . | TRBJ1-5 | TRBV15 | TGTGCCACCAGCAGGGGCACAAATCAGCCCCAGCATTTT | CATSRGTNQPQHF
. | TRBD1 | TRBJ1-1 | TRBV10-2 | TGCGCCAGCAGGGATCGAACAGGGGGGAGGACTGAAGCTTTCTTT | CASRDRTGGRTEAFF
. | TRBD1 | TRBJ1-5 | TRBV5-6 | TGTGCCAGCAGCGTAAGAGGGGGCGCGAGGCAGCCCCAGCATTTT | CASSVRGGARQPQHF
. | TRBD1 | TRBJ1-6 | TRBV3-1/TRBV3-2 | TGTGTCAGCAGCCAGGGTACGACAGGGCGTCACTCACCCCTCCACTTT | CVSSQGTTGRHSPLHF
. | . | TRBJ1-4 | TRBV19 | TGTGCCAGTCGATTGACGGGGGACCCTAGGAAACTGTTTTTT | CASRLTGDPRKLFF
. | TRBD2 | TRBJ2-3 | TRBV6-2/TRBV6-3 | TGTGCCAGCAGTACTGTCCTAGCGGGGGGGGATACGCAGTATTTT | CASSTVLAGGDTQYF
. | . | TRBJ2-5 | TRBV24-1 | TGTGCCACCAGTGATTTAGCATCGGAGACCCAGTACTTC | CATSDLASETQYF
. | TRBD2 | TRBJ2-7 | TRBV6-6 | TGTGCCAGCAGTGCCCGATCTAGCGGGAGGGTCGCGCAGTACTTC | CASSARSSGRVAQYF
. | . | TRBJ2-2 | TRBV28 | TGTGCCAGCAGTTTAGGCCTGTGGACCGGGGTATTCCGGGGGAGCAACACCGGGGAGCTGTTTTTT | CASSLGLWTGVFRGSNTGELFF
. | TRBD1 | TRBJ2-3 | TRBV27 | TGTGCCAGCACCACTGGGGGGACAGGGGGGGTAGATACGCAGTATTTT | CASTTGGTGGVDTQYF